The clone carrying this T cell receptor beta chain was detected ten times or more. This entry comes from a study of regulatory T cells in long-lasting Graves disease. Time point indicated: newly diagnosed GD, antithyroid drugs for less than 3 months. RNA isolated from PBMCs was used to make the TCR library. Arm-PCR of CDR3 regions with iRepertoire HTBI primers generated TCR beta libraries. TCRdb used MiXCR to reprocess the multiplex PCR reads, holding one entry per CDR3 protein. The table includes 240,000 or so distinct CDR3 sequences, 20% to 25% detected once. V shed 6 bases and J shed 0 bases, with 11 bases lying between them. This CDR3 contains 13 residues. CDR1 is DFQATT, CDR2 SNEGSKA, per germline (reference sequence).

This receptor was identified in a female donor with Graves disease. The chain couples TRBV20-1 to TRBJ2-5; D is unclear. The sample consisted of peripheral blood mononuclear cells (PBMCs), taken at new diagnosis, from a patient treated with antithyroid drugs. The CDR3 here is CSAPFGYQETQYF. CDR3 nucleotide sequence: TGCAGTGCCCCCTTTGGGTACCAAGAGACCCAGTACTTC.